Given below is one T cell receptor (beta chain) in context. The target antigen is unknown. Other nucleotide sequences in the sample specify the same CDR3. This sample stems from a study of T cell responses to AZD1222 COVID-19 vaccine. Whole-study results and caveats: Donors were mostly white British, more females; clonal diversity possibly underestimated. Regions 160-218 and 743-854 held dominance among vaccine-associated CD4 TCRs, which spanned spike.

Repertoires were generated with immunoSEQ multiplex PCR, while TCRdb's copy carries only in-frame clones and drops some. The table includes 120,000 to 150,000 clones, 90% to 95% detected once. The sequence was collected from an adult in good health. The sample here was peripheral blood, taken on day 0 of MenACWY control vaccination.

This CDR3 reads CASSPGTGGYEQYF. The CDR3 nucleotides are TGTGCCAGCTCACCCGGGACAGGGGGCTACGAGCAGTACTTC. This rearrangement joins TRBV18 to TRBJ2-7; 11 bases map to TRBD1. Germline V lookup: CDR1 KGHSH, CDR2 LQKENI. The length of the CDR3 is 14 residues. V lost 3 bases to trimming and J lost 3 bases; unmatched junction nucleotides: 1. The full variable domain, in which reference TRBV18 and TRBJ2-7 provide the parts outside the CDR3, is NAGVMQNPRHLVRRRGQEARLRCSPMKGHSHVYWYRQLPEEGLKFMVYLQKENIIDESGMPKERFSAEFPKEGPSILRIQQVVRGDSAAYFCASSPGTGGYEQYFGPGTRLTVT.